The entry below describes one TCR beta chain. Its antigen remains unknown. The length of the CDR3 is 16 residues. Germline CDR1 is MDHEN and CDR2 is SYDVKM. Unmatched junction bases numbered 13, after V lost 10 bases and J lost 0 bases. The sample originates from a study of cytomegalovirus exposure and HLA in healthy donors. Study observations and caveats: Previously analyzed data showed that most TCR beta V segments were productive at a frequency of about 87% or about 30%. Most subjects' HLA-A and HLA-B alleles were reportedly predicted from TCR beta sequences. Later, an analysis found that common viral pathogens appeared to be linked with several of the most significant clusters.

PCR involved 60 Vbeta and 13 Jbeta primers. TCRdb's copy holds only in-frame clones and misses some; the assay was immunoSEQ multiplex PCR. There are approximately 110,000 clones in the sample; under 85% occur only once, and around 8.6% lies in the top ten. The sequencing sample was made of PBMCs. V usage is TRBV28 and J usage is TRBJ2-3; the match to TRBD1 covers 7 bases. This TCR derives from a middle-aged woman in good health and CMV-seropositive. The chain's CDR3 is CATQGTLETSTDTQYF. CDR3 in DNA: TGTGCCACACAGGGGACACTTGAAACTAGCACAGATACGCAGTATTTT.